The present TCR beta chain was sequenced within a study of identical twins. This clonotype was observed a handful of times. Its antigen is undetermined. Template switching added a universal primer site, and cDNA bore unique molecular identifiers. In TCRdb, the 5' RACE reads were re-called with MiXCR into one record per CDR3 protein. Among under 900,000 distinct CDR3 sequences listed, 18% were seen once. The study, taken as a whole, reports: Beta out-of-frame sequences showed weaker excess sharing between twins.

Germline V gene data show CDR1 as DFQATT and CDR2 as SNEGSKA (reference sequence). Trimming shortened V by 6 bases and J by 6 bases, and 19 bases separated the two germline ends. The CDR3 is 14 amino acids. In addition, the sample was reused for a study of T cells expressing NK-cell markers. From that study: Serological testing identified most of the eight sequenced donors as HCMV-seropositive and one as seronegative. The CD3+CD56-NKG2C+ fraction was also led by these clonotypes in several donors.

This chain connects TRBV20-1 to TRBJ2-3; tentatively, D is TRBD1 (6 bases). Input material: PBMCs. The receptor was isolated from a woman between 18 and 30 years old in good health. The CDR3 coding sequence is TGCAGTGCCCGCAGGGGATGGGATGAGGATACGCAGTATTTT. Translating gives CSARRGWDEDTQYF.